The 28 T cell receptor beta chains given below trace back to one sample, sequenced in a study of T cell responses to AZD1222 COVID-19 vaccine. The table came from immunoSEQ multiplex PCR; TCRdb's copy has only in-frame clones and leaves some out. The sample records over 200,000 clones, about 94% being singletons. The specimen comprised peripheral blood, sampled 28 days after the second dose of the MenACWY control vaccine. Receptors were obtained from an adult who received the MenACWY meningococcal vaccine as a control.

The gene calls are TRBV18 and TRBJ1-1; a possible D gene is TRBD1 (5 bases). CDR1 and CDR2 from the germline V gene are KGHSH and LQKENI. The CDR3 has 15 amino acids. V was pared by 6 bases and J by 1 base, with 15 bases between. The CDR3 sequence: CASSPPTAKNTEAFF. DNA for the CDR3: TGTGCCAGCTCGCCTCCGACAGCGAAGAACACTGAAGCTTTCTTT.

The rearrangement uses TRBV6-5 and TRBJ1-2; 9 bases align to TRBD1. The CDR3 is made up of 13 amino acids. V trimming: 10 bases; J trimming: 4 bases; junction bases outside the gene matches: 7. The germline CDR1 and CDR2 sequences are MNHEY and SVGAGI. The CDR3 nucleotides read TGTGCCACTAGACAGGGGGGACCCTATGGCTACACCTTC. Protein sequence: CATRQGGPYGYTF.

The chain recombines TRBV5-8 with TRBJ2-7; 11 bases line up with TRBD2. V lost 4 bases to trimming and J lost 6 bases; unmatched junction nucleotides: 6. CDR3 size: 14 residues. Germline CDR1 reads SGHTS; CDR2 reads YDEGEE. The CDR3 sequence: CASSIGTSGGEQYF. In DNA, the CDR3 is TGTGCCAGCAGCATAGGGACTAGCGGAGGCGAGCAGTACTTC.

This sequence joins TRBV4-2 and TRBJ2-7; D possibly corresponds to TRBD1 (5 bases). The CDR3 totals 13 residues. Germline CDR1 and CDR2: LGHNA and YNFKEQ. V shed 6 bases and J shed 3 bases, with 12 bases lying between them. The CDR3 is CASRPGNRYEQYF. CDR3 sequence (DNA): TGTGCCAGCAGACCAGGGAATCGCTACGAGCAGTACTTC.

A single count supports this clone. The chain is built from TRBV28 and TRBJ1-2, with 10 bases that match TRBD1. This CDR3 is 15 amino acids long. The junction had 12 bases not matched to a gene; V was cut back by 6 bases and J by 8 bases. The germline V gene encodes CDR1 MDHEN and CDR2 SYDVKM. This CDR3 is CASRPGTGVGYGYTF. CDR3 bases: TGTGCCAGCAGACCCGGGACAGGGGTAGGCTACGGCTACACCTTC.

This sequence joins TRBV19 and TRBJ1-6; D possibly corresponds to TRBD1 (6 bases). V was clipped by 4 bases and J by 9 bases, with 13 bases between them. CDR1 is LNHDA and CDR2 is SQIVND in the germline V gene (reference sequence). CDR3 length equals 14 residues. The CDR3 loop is CASSTQGTGSPLHF. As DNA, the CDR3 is TGTGCCAGTAGTACGCAGGGGACGGGTTCACCCCTCCACTTT.

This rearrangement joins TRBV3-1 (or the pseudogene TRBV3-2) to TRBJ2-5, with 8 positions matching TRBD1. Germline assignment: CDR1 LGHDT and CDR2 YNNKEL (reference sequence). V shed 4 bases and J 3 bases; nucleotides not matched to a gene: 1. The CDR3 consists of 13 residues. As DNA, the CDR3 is TGTGCCAGCAGCCCGGACAGGGAAGAGACCCAGTACTTC. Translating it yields CASSPDREETQYF.

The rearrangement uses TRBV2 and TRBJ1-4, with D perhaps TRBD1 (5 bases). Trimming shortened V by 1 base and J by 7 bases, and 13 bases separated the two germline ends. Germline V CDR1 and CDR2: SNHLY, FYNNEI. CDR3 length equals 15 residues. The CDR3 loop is CASSEGGRESEKLFF. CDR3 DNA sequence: TGTGCCAGCAGTGAAGGGGGCAGGGAGTCTGAAAAACTGTTTTTT.

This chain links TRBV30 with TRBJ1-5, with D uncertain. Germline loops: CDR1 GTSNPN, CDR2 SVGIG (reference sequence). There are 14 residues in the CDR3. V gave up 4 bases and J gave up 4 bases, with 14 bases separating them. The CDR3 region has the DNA TGTGCCTGGACCCCCGCCGGCGGGAATCAGCCCCAGCATTTT. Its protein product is CAWTPAGGNQPQHF.

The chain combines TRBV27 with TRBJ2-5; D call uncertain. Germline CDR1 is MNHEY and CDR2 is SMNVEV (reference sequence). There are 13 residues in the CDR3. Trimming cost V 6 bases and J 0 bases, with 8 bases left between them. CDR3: CASSLRYQETQYF. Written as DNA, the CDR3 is TGTGCCAGCAGCCTCAGGTACCAAGAGACCCAGTACTTC.

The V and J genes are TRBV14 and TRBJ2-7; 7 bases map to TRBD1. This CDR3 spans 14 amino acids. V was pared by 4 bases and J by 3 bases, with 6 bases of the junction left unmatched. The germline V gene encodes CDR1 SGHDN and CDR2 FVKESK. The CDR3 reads CASSRWTGHYEQYF. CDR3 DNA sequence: TGTGCCAGCAGCCGCTGGACAGGCCACTACGAGCAGTACTTC.

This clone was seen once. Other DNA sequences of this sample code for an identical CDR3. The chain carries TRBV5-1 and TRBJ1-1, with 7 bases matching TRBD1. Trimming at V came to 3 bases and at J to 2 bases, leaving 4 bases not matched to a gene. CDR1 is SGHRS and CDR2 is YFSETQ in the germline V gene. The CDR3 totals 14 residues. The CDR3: CASSSGQPNTEAFF. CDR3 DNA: TGCGCCAGCAGCTCGGGACAGCCTAACACTGAAGCTTTCTTT.

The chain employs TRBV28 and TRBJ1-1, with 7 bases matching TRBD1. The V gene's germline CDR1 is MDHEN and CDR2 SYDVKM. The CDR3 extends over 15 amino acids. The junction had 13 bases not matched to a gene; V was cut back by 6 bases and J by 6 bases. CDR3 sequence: CASSRFAGQFPEAFF. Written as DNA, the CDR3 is TGTGCCAGCAGCCGATTTGCGGGACAGTTTCCTGAAGCTTTCTTT.

The DNA for the CDR3 is TGTGCCAGCACCCCGGGACAGGGAGATCAGCCCCAGCATTTT. Translation: CASTPGQGDQPQHF. This chain links TRBV28 with TRBJ1-5; 9 nucleotides align to TRBD1. Germline CDR1 MDHEN, CDR2 SYDVKM. J was trimmed by 5 bases and V by 7 bases; bases with no gene match: 6. There are 14 residues in the CDR3. The full variable domain, its missing parts supplied by reference TRBV28 and TRBJ1-5, is DVKVTQSSRYLVKRTGEKVFLECVQDMDHENMFWYRQDPGLGLRLIYFSYDVKMKEKGDIPEGYSVSREKKERFSLILESASTNQTSMYLCASTPGQGDQPQHFGDGTRLSIL.

The CDR3 sequence is CASSKDHHPTARSTDTQYF. The CDR3 DNA reads as TGTGCCAGCAGCAAAGACCACCATCCGACAGCACGAAGCACAGATACGCAGTATTTT. This chain joins TRBV21-1 and TRBJ2-3; the table's TRBD1 call for D was not verified on the DNA. TRBV21-1 is listed as a pseudogene. The CDR3 loop spans 19 amino acids.

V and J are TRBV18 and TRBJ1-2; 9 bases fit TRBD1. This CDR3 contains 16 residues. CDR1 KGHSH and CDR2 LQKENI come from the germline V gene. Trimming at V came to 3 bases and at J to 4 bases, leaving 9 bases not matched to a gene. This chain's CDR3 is CASSPQLPGQGYGYTF. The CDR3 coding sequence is TGTGCCAGCTCACCGCAGTTACCGGGACAGGGCTATGGCTACACCTTC.

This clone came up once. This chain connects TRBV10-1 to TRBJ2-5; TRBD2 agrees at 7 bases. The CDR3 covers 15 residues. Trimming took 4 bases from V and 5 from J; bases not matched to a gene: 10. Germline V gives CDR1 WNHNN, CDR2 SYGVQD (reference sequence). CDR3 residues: CASSGEGGGDETQYF. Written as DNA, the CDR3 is TGCGCCAGCAGTGGGGAGGGAGGCGGTGATGAGACCCAGTACTTC.

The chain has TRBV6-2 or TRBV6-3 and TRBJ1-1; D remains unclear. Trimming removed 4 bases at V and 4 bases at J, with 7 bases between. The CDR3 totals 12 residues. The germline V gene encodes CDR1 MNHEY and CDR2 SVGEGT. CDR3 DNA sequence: TGTGCCAGCAGTTTGATGGGCACTGAAGCTTTCTTT. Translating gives CASSLMGTEAFF.

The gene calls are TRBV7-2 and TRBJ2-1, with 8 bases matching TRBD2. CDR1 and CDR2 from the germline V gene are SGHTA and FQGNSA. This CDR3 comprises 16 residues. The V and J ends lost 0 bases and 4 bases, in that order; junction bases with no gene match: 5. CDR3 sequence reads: CASSLAPSGPYNEQFF. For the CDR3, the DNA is TGTGCCAGCAGCTTAGCGCCTAGCGGGCCGTACAATGAGCAGTTCTTC.

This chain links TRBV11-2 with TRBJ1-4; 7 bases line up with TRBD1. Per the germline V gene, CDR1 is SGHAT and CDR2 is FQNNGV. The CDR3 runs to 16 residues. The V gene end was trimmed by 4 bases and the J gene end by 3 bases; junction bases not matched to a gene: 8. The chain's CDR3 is CASSSPGQAANEKLFF. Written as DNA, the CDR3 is TGTGCCAGCAGCTCTCCCGGACAGGCGGCTAATGAAAAACTGTTTTTT.

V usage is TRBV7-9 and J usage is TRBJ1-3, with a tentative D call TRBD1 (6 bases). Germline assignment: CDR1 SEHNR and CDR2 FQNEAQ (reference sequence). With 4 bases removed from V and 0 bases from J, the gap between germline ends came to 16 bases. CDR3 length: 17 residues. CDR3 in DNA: TGTGCCAGCAGCTCAGAGGGACACACTTACTCTGGAAACACCATATATTTT. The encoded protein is CASSSEGHTYSGNTIYF.

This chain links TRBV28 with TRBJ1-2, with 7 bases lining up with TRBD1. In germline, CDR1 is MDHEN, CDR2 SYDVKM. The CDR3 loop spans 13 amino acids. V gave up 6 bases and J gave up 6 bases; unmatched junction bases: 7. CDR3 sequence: CASRTGTVDGYTF. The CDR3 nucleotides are TGTGCCAGCAGGACCGGGACAGTGGATGGCTACACCTTC.

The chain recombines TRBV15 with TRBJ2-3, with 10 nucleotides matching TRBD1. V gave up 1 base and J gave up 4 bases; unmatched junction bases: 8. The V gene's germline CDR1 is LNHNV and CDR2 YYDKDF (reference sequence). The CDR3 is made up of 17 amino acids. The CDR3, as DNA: TGTGCCACCAGCAGAGGTTTCCGGGACAGGGGCCCAGATACGCAGTATTTT. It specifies CATSRGFRDRGPDTQYF. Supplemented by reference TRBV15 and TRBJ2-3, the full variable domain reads DAMVIQNPRYQVTQFGKPVTLSCSQTLNHNVMYWYQQKSSQAPKLLFHYYDKDFNNEADTPDNFQSRRPNTSFCFLDIRSPGLGDTAMYLCATSRGFRDRGPDTQYFGPGTRLTVL.

The CDR3 loop is CASFRNRDGNSPLHF. The CDR3 DNA follows: TGTGCCAGCTTTAGGAACCGGGACGGTAATTCACCCCTCCACTTT. V usage is TRBV6-5 and J usage is TRBJ1-6; maybe TRBD1 (5 bases). The length of the CDR3 is 15 residues. The V and J ends lost 8 bases and 6 bases respectively, with 17 bases between them. CDR1 is MNHEY and CDR2 is SVGAGI in the germline V gene.

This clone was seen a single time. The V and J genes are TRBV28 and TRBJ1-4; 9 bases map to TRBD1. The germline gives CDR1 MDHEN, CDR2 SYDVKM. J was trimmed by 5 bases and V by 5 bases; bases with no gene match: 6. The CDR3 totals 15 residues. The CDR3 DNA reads TGTGCCAGCAGTCGCCCCGGGACAGGGAATGAAAAACTGTTTTTT. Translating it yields CASSRPGTGNEKLFF.

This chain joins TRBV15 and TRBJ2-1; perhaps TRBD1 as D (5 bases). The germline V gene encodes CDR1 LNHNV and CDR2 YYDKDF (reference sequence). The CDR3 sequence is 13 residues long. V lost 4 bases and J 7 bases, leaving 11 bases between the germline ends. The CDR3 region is CATSINRGNEQFF. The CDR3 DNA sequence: TGTGCCACCAGCATCAATAGGGGAAATGAGCAGTTCTTC.

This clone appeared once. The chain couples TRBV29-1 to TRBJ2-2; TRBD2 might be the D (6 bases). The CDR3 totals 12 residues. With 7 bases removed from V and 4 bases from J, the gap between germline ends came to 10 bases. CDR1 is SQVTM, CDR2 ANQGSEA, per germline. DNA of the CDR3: TGCAGCGCGGGACTCATCACCGGGGAGCTGTTTTTT. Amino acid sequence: CSAGLITGELFF.

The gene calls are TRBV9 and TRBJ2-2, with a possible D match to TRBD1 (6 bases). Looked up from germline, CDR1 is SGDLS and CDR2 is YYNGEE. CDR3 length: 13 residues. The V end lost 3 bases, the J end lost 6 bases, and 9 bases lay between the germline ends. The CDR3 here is CASSAGQPGELFF. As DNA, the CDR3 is TGTGCCAGCAGCGCCGGACAGCCCGGGGAGCTGTTTTTT.